Following are 8 T cell receptor beta chains from one sample sequenced in a study of blood T cell repertoires in COVID-19. Measured with immunoSEQ multiplex PCR; TCRdb has only the in-frame clones, and not every one. Of around 310,000 clones listed, approximately 88% are singletons. Sequencing input: peripheral blood. These TCRs come from a woman in her 50s with active or convalescent COVID-19.

The chain recombines TRBV15 with TRBJ1-2; 7 bases are a match to TRBD1. Germline V gives CDR1 LNHNV, CDR2 YYDKDF (reference sequence). Trimming removed 5 bases from V and 6 bases from J; junction bases left unmatched: 12. This CDR3 contains 15 residues. For the CDR3, the DNA is TGTGCCACCAGCGAAAGGACAGGACTTGGGCATGGCTACACCTTC. This encodes CATSERTGLGHGYTF. The full variable domain, completed using reference TRBV15 and TRBJ1-2, is DAMVIQNPRYQVTQFGKPVTLSCSQTLNHNVMYWYQQKSSQAPKLLFHYYDKDFNNEADTPDNFQSRRPNTSFCFLDIRSPGLGDTAMYLCATSERTGLGHGYTFGSGTRLTVV.

The chain couples TRBV6-5 to TRBJ2-7, with 7 bases lining up with TRBD1. Germline trimming cut 7 bases from V and 2 bases from J; bases unmatched to any gene: 5. The CDR3 is made up of 13 amino acids. Germline-derived CDR1 and CDR2 are MNHEY and SVGAGI. The CDR3 sequence is CASNRGYAYEQYF. The CDR3 DNA follows: TGTGCCAGCAACAGGGGATACGCCTACGAGCAGTACTTC.

The chain employs TRBV4-2 and TRBJ2-7, with 7 bases fitting TRBD2. The CDR3 totals 16 residues. J lost 3 bases, V lost 3 bases, and 11 bases had no gene match. From germline, CDR1 is LGHNA and CDR2 YNFKEQ. The CDR3 loop reads CASSQDAGTNSYEQYF. CDR3 nucleotides: TGTGCCAGCAGCCAGGACGCCGGGACTAACAGCTACGAGCAGTACTTC.

This chain uses TRBV2 with TRBJ2-2, with 9 positions matching TRBD2. V lost 6 bases to trimming and J lost 3 bases; unmatched junction nucleotides: 5. Germline V gives CDR1 SNHLY, CDR2 FYNNEI. The CDR3 is 15 amino acids. DNA for the CDR3: TGTGCCAGCAGCGGACTAGCGCCGTACACCGGGGAGCTGTTTTTT. This codes for CASSGLAPYTGELFF.

For the CDR3, the DNA is TGTGCCAGTAGGCTAGCGGGGGGGCGCCAAGAGACCCAGTACTTC. This translates into CASRLAGGRQETQYF. This chain uses TRBV19 with TRBJ2-5, with 12 bases matching TRBD2. Germline CDR1 LNHDA, CDR2 SQIVND (reference sequence). V was pared by 6 bases and J by 1 base, with 3 bases of the junction left unmatched. The length of the CDR3 is 15 residues.

This clone was detected only once. The chain couples TRBV29-1 to TRBJ2-6; TRBD2 agrees at 9 bases. Trimming removed 7 bases from V and 0 bases from J; junction bases left unmatched: 4. Germline V gene sequence: CDR1 SQVTM, CDR2 ANQGSEA. The CDR3 spans 15 residues. CDR3: CSALAGTSGANVLTF. For the CDR3, the DNA is TGCAGCGCACTAGCGGGTACCTCTGGGGCCAACGTCCTGACTTTC.

The chain combines TRBV19 with TRBJ1-2; D may be TRBD1 (5 bases). Germline assignment: CDR1 LNHDA and CDR2 SQIVND (reference sequence). V dropped 7 bases and J dropped 4 bases, with 19 bases sitting between them. The CDR3 contains 15 residues. CDR3 residues: CASTLIERGGYGYTF. In nucleotides, the CDR3 is TGTGCCAGTACCCTCATCGAAAGGGGAGGCTATGGCTACACCTTC.

This clone was found a few times. The chain uses TRBV29-1 and TRBJ1-2, with D unresolved. V was pared by 6 bases and J by 1 base, with 12 bases between. Germline V gene sequence: CDR1 SQVTM, CDR2 ANQGSEA. This CDR3 is 13 amino acids long. As DNA, the CDR3 is TGCAGCGTCACAGAAGCCTTTAACTATGGCTACACCTTC. It is translated as CSVTEAFNYGYTF. The variable domain in full, with the rest retrieved from reference TRBV29-1 and TRBJ1-2, is SAVISQKPSRDICQRGTSLTIQCQVDSQVTMMFWYRQQPGQSLTLIATANQGSEATYESGFVIDKFPISRPNLTFSTLTVSNMSPEDSSIYLCSVTEAFNYGYTFGSGTRLTVV.